This is a list of T cell receptor beta chains from one sample in a study of CD8 T cells in Susac syndrome. TCRdb analysed the immunoSEQ multiplex PCR reads with MiXCR anew, one entry per CDR3 protein. The sample has some 130,000 distinct CDR3 sequences; around 93% are singletons. Material for sequencing was CD8+ T cells from PBMCs. These receptors were obtained from a human donor with Susac syndrome. CDR3s include the opening cysteine and the closing phenylalanine or tryptophan. The D gene is left open where the match is weak. Part of the rows lack a size; the others show once, few, many or a class for expanded clones.

J gene | V gene | clone size | D gene | CDR3 protein | CDR3 DNA
TRBJ1-1 | TRBV7-6 | NA | NA | CASSLGGAVTEAFF | TGTGCCAGCAGCTTAGGTGGGGCGGTCACTGAAGCTTTCTTT
TRBJ2-7 | TRBV20-1 | NA | NA | CSATDSRTAYEQYF | TGCAGTGCTACAGACTCCCGGACAGCCTACGAGCAGTACTTC
TRBJ1-2 | TRBV6-5 | NA | NA | CASSYSGDGGGYTF | TGTGCCAGCAGTTACTCTGGCGATGGTGGCGGCTACACCTTC
TRBJ2-1 | TRBV27 | NA | NA | CASSLSGRVNEQFF | TGTGCCAGCAGTTTATCGGGCAGGGTTAATGAGCAGTTCTTC
TRBJ2-1 | TRBV30 | NA | NA | CAWTGTIYNEQFF | TGTGCCTGGACCGGGACCATTTACAATGAGCAGTTCTTC
TRBJ2-6 | TRBV12-5 | NA | NA | CASGLLIVGSGANVLTF | TGTGCTAGTGGTTTGTTGATCGTGGGGTCGGGGGCCAACGTCCTGACTTTC
TRBJ2-1 | TRBV6-5 | NA | TRBD2 | CASSYSGLAGGPQEQFF | TGTGCCAGCAGTTACTCCGGACTAGCGGGAGGGCCCCAGGAGCAGTTCTTC
TRBJ1-4 | TRBV30 | NA | NA | CAWRGTGREKLFF | TGTGCCTGGAGAGGTACAGGGCGAGAAAAACTGTTTTTT
TRBJ2-7 | TRBV14 | NA | NA | CASDEQSYEQYF | TGTGCCAGCGATGAACAGTCCTACGAGCAGTACTTC
TRBJ2-5 | TRBV5-1 | NA | TRBD2 | CASRDAGGEETQYF | TGCGCCAGCAGGGACGCGGGAGGGGAGGAGACCCAGTACTTC
TRBJ2-1 | TRBV3-1 | NA | TRBD2 | CASSQEYGTSGSYEQFF | TGTGCCAGCAGCCAAGAATATGGGACTAGCGGGAGCTATGAGCAGTTCTTC
TRBJ2-7 | TRBV5-6 | NA | NA | CASSLVTRNEQYF | TGTGCCAGCAGCTTGGTGACTAGGAACGAGCAGTACTTC
TRBJ1-1 | TRBV5-1 | NA | NA | CASSSLGVRDTEAFF | TGCGCCAGCAGCTCTTTGGGGGTAAGGGACACTGAAGCTTTCTTT
TRBJ2-1 | TRBV27 | NA | TRBD1 | CASSLLGQGVNEQFF | TGTGCCAGCAGTTTACTCGGACAGGGGGTAAATGAGCAGTTCTTC
TRBJ2-1 | TRBV13 | once | NA | CASSSGFSLGNEQFF | TGTGCCAGCAGCTCCGGGTTTTCCCTAGGGAATGAGCAGTTCTTC
TRBJ1-1 | TRBV7-9 | NA | NA | CASSHGRGEAFF | TGTGCCAGCAGCCATGGGCGGGGTGAAGCTTTCTTT
TRBJ1-5 | TRBV12-3/TRBV12-4 | NA | NA | CASSLGRDQPQHF | TGTGCCAGCAGTTTAGGCCGGGATCAGCCCCAGCATTTT
TRBJ2-1 | TRBV30 | NA | TRBD2 | CAFSGSPSYNEQFF | TGTGCCTTTAGCGGGAGCCCCTCCTACAATGAGCAGTTCTTC
TRBJ2-1 | TRBV12-3/TRBV12-4 | NA | TRBD2 | CASSFGTRNEQFF | TGTGCCAGCAGTTTTGGGACTAGAAATGAGCAGTTCTTC
TRBJ2-4 | TRBV4-1 | NA | TRBD1 | CASSYRQGANKLAKNIQYF | TGCGCCAGCAGCTACAGACAGGGGGCAAACAAACTAGCCAAAAACATTCAGTACTTC
TRBJ1-1 | TRBV9 | NA | TRBD1 | CASSGRDRPFF | TGTGCCAGCAGCGGACGGGACAGACCTTTCTTT
TRBJ2-3 | TRBV2 | NA | TRBD1 | CASWDRAEADTQYF | TGTGCCAGCTGGGACAGGGCGGAAGCAGATACGCAGTATTTT
TRBJ2-3 | TRBV11-2 | NA | NA | CASSPSTLGDTQYF | TGTGCCAGCAGCCCGTCCACTCTGGGGGATACGCAGTATTTT
TRBJ2-5 | TRBV29-1 | NA | NA | CSVYDGETQYF | TGCAGCGTTTACGATGGAGAGACCCAGTACTTC
TRBJ1-2 | TRBV28 | NA | TRBD1 | CASSSGTANGYTF | TGTGCCAGCAGTTCCGGGACAGCCAATGGCTACACCTTC
TRBJ1-1 | TRBV7-9 | NA | NA | CASSPLAGDTEAFF | TGTGCCAGCAGCCCCCTGGCAGGGGACACTGAAGCTTTCTTT
TRBJ2-3 | TRBV9 | NA | TRBD2 | CASSVASGVGQDTQYF | TGTGCCAGCAGCGTAGCTAGCGGGGTAGGTCAAGATACGCAGTATTTT
TRBJ1-1 | TRBV29-1 | NA | NA | CSVEDPEMNTEAFF | TGCAGCGTTGAAGATCCGGAGATGAACACTGAAGCTTTCTTT
TRBJ1-4 | TRBV4-1 | NA | NA | CASSQEGGKLFF | TGCGCCAGCAGCCAAGAGGGGGGAAAACTGTTTTTT
TRBJ1-5 | TRBV10-3 | NA | NA | CAITPGANQPQHF | TGTGCCATCACCCCGGGGGCCAATCAGCCCCAGCATTTT
TRBJ2-5 | TRBV28 | NA | NA | CASSPRDGQETQYF | TGTGCCAGCAGTCCCCGGGACGGGCAAGAGACCCAGTACTTC
TRBJ2-7 | TRBV3-1 | NA | TRBD2 | CASSQPTSGIYEQYF | TGTGCCAGCAGCCAACCTACTAGCGGGATCTACGAGCAGTACTTC
TRBJ2-3 | TRBV20-1 | once | NA | CSAREGRSTDTQYF | TGCAGTGCTAGAGAGGGACGGAGCACAGATACGCAGTATTTT
TRBJ2-1 | TRBV28 | NA | NA | CASSLSLAEQFF | TGTGCCAGCAGTTTAAGTCTAGCGGAGCAGTTCTTC
TRBJ1-1 | TRBV5-1 | NA | NA | CASSSLSAYSSTEAFF | TGCGCCAGCAGCTCCCTCTCCGCCTACAGTAGCACTGAAGCTTTCTTT
TRBJ1-2 | TRBV20-1 | NA | NA | CSARAEGWKDGYTF | TGCAGTGCTAGAGCGGAGGGGTGGAAGGATGGCTACACCTTC
TRBJ2-7 | TRBV12-3/TRBV12-4 | NA | TRBD1 | CASSSAARTGVRSSYEQYF | TGTGCCAGCAGTTCCGCCGCCCGGACAGGGGTCCGAAGCTCCTACGAGCAGTACTTC
TRBJ2-2 | TRBV5-4 | NA | NA | CASTAYGQNTNTGELFF | TGTGCCAGCACTGCCTATGGACAAAATACGAACACCGGGGAGCTGTTTTTT
TRBJ2-7 | TRBV2 | NA | NA | CATGLPTPYEQYF | TGTGCCACCGGACTCCCAACACCCTACGAGCAGTACTTC
TRBJ2-1 | TRBV12-3/TRBV12-4 | NA | NA | CASRVSTTYNEQFF | TGTGCCAGCAGAGTTTCGACTACCTACAATGAGCAGTTCTTC
TRBJ2-7 | TRBV20-1 | NA | TRBD1 | CSASRDRVGEQYF | TGCAGTGCTAGCCGGGACAGGGTAGGGGAGCAGTACTTC